Described below is a single T cell receptor beta chain sequence and its context. Its antigen remains unidentified. Method: immunoSEQ multiplex PCR; TCRdb's copy keeps in-frame clones and lacks some. The sample lists under 200,000 clones, about 96% occurring once. The sample is drawn from a study of cytomegalovirus exposure and HLA in healthy donors. Study-level points and caveats: Most TCRs appeared rarely, but some public TCRs recurred in many donors. Later, an analysis found that TCR clusters from the first cohort tended to co-occur in the 90 to 150 validation repertoires. Some TCR beta chains (164 of them) were listed as cytomegalovirus-associated.

Donors came from a validation cohort of fewer than 150 subjects, distinct from the first 666-subject cohort. The CDR3 is made up of 16 amino acids. The germline V gene encodes CDR1 MNHEY and CDR2 SVGAGI. V lost 0 bases and J lost 1; bases outside the gene matches: 5. Source material: PBMCs. The sequence was obtained from a woman under 30 in good health and CMV-seronegative. The chain uses TRBV6-5 and TRBJ1-2; 7 nucleotides agree with TRBD1. The CDR3 coding sequence is TGTGCCAGCAGTTACTCAGAGGGGGCCGTTAACTATGGCTACACCTTC. It translates to CASSYSEGAVNYGYTF.